A single sample gave rise to the 20 T cell receptor beta chains below, sequenced in a study of shared clonotypes between healthy human individuals (TCRdb year 2020). Libraries were prepared through the immunoSEQ multiplex PCR assay. TCRdb limited this immuneACCESS table to in-frame rearrangements with V and J called. A share of clones is missing; checked studies link under half to unresolved V genes, and the rest is unexplained. The table for this sample lists some 380,000 clones; roughly 96% of them were counted only once. About 0.32% of the sample is taken by the ten largest. Sequenced material: memory CD8+ T cells sorted from blood. The sample's cell subset or site label is to be understood as: CD45RO+ cells pooled with CCR7-negative TemRA cells. These receptors originate from a man aged 30 to 45 in good health.

The CDR3 sequence: CASSRAGQGSGNTIYF. In nucleotides, the CDR3 is TGTGCCAGCTCACGAGCCGGACAGGGTTCTGGAAACACCATATATTTT. J is TRBJ1-3 and V is TRBV18, with 8 nucleotides matching TRBD1. The CDR3 contains 16 residues. Germline assignment: CDR1 KGHSH and CDR2 LQKENI. V gave up 4 bases and J gave up 1 base; unmatched junction bases: 6. The whole variable domain, remainder taken from reference TRBV18 and TRBJ1-3, is NAGVMQNPRHLVRRRGQEARLRCSPMKGHSHVYWYRQLPEEGLKFMVYLQKENIIDESGMPKERFSAEFPKEGPSILRIQQVVRGDSAAYFCASSRAGQGSGNTIYFGEGSWLTVV.

This rearrangement joins TRBV11-2 to TRBJ2-3, with TRBD2 matching over 11 bases. The V segment lost 5 bases and the J segment 6 bases; nucleotides outside the gene matches: 4. The CDR3 covers 14 residues. Germline assignment: CDR1 SGHAT and CDR2 FQNNGV. For the CDR3, the DNA is TGTGCCAGCAGCGCGACTAGCGGGGTGGATACGCAGTATTTT. Its protein product is CASSATSGVDTQYF.

The gene calls are TRBV10-2 and TRBJ2-5; D unresolved. There are 13 residues in the CDR3. Per germline, CDR1 WSHSY and CDR2 SAAADI. The V end lost 5 bases, the J end lost 5 bases, and 12 bases lay between the germline ends. The CDR3 loop reads CASSRTSWETQYF. CDR3 coding DNA: TGCGCCAGCAGTAGAACGTCCTGGGAGACCCAGTACTTC.

V gene TRBV7-9 combines with J gene TRBJ2-7, with 10 bases identical to TRBD2. Germline V gene data show CDR1 as SEHNR and CDR2 as FQNEAQ (reference sequence). Germline trimming cut 7 bases from V and 0 bases from J; bases unmatched to any gene: 18. The CDR3 loop spans 19 amino acids. CDR3 sequence: CASTSGFGLAETRSYEQYF. CDR3 sequence (DNA): TGTGCCAGCACATCCGGTTTTGGACTAGCGGAAACCCGCTCCTACGAGCAGTACTTC.

This rearrangement joins TRBV11-1 to TRBJ2-7; the D gene is possibly TRBD1 (5 bases). The CDR3 runs 13 residues. With 5 bases removed from V and 6 bases from J, the gap between germline ends came to 14 bases. Germline lookup yields CDR1 SGHAT and CDR2 FQDESV (reference sequence). The DNA of the CDR3 is TGTGCCAGCAGCCCCCCCCAGACAGCCGAGCAGTACTTC. Encoded protein: CASSPPQTAEQYF.

This chain joins TRBV7-2 and TRBJ2-3, with TRBD2 identical over 11 bases. With V trimmed by 1 base and J by 1 base, 4 bases remained unmatched. The CDR3 covers 17 residues. Germline V gene sequence: CDR1 SGHTA, CDR2 FQGNSA. The DNA for the CDR3 is TGTGCCAGCAGCTTAGTCACTAGCGGGAGTGGCACAGATACGCAGTATTTT. Its translation is CASSLVTSGSGTDTQYF. Variable domain in full (rest from reference TRBV7-2 and TRBJ2-3): GAGVSQSPSNKVTEKGKDVELRCDPISGHTALYWYRQSLGQGLEFLIYFQGNSAPDKSGLPSDRFSAERTGGSVSTLTIQRTQQEDSAVYLCASSLVTSGSGTDTQYFGPGTRLTVL.

The chain has TRBV4-1 and TRBJ2-5; 12 bases fit TRBD2. Germline V gene data show CDR1 as MGHRA and CDR2 as YSYEKL. The length of the CDR3 is 16 residues. Losses at the gene ends were 1 base for V and 2 bases for J; bases not matched to a gene: 2. The CDR3 region is CASSQVGLAGQETQYF. In DNA, the CDR3 is TGCGCCAGCAGCCAAGTAGGACTAGCGGGACAAGAGACCCAGTACTTC.

In DNA form, the CDR3 reads TGTGCCTCCGTAGGCGGCTCCGATCCCTTTAACTATGGCTACACCTTC. It is translated as CASVGGSDPFNYGYTF. The chain has TRBV7-2 and TRBJ1-2; D is undetermined. Trimming took 11 bases from V and 1 from J, leaving 23 bases between them. In germline, CDR1 is SGHTA, CDR2 FQGNSA. CDR3 size: 16 residues.

This chain uses TRBV19 with TRBJ1-4; D is unresolved. This CDR3 has 14 amino acids. Germline V lookup: CDR1 LNHDA, CDR2 SQIVND (reference sequence). Trimming cost V 1 base and J 0 bases, with 3 bases left between them. The CDR3 is CASSIAATNEKLFF. The DNA of the CDR3 is TGTGCCAGTAGTATAGCAGCAACTAATGAAAAACTGTTTTTT.

This chain joins TRBV4-1 and TRBJ2-1; D not certain. V was shortened by 1 base and J by 0 bases, with 22 bases between the two germline ends. Looked up from germline, CDR1 is MGHRA and CDR2 is YSYEKL. The CDR3 sequence is 20 residues long. The CDR3 DNA sequence: TGCGCCAGCAGCCAAGTTAGGGATTCTTGGCGGTATAGCTCCTACAATGAGCAGTTCTTC. Translating it yields CASSQVRDSWRYSSYNEQFF.

CDR3 sequence: CAWSPGRSATNEKLFF. For the CDR3, the DNA is TGTGCCTGGAGTCCGGGGCGATCAGCAACTAATGAAAAACTGTTTTTT. This chain links TRBV30 with TRBJ1-4, with a possible D match to TRBD1 (5 bases). Germline CDR1 and CDR2: GTSNPN and SVGIG (reference sequence). CDR3 length: 16 residues. Trimming stripped 2 bases from V and 0 bases from J, with 13 bases between.

The gene calls are TRBV7-2 and TRBJ2-4, with D tentatively TRBD1 (6 bases). Trimming removed 3 bases from V and 4 bases from J, with 16 bases in between. The CDR3 spans 16 residues. Germline V gene sequence: CDR1 SGHTA, CDR2 FQGNSA. This CDR3 reads CASSFPIGTLKNIQYF. CDR3 nucleotide sequence: TGTGCCAGCAGCTTCCCAATCGGGACACTGAAAAACATTCAGTACTTC.

The V call is TRBV6-1, the J call TRBJ2-5; a weak D match, TRBD2 (5 bases). This CDR3 has 18 residues. The V end lost 0 bases, the J end lost 4 bases, and 21 bases lay between the germline ends. Per the germline V gene, CDR1 is MNHNS and CDR2 is SASEGT. DNA for the CDR3: TGTGCCAGCAGTGAAGCGGGTCGAGGCCTAGCTCGTCGAGAGACCCAGTACTTC. This sequence encodes CASSEAGRGLARRETQYF.

This chain joins TRBV28 and TRBJ2-7; D is uncertain. The CDR3 totals 11 residues. V was trimmed by 2 bases and J by 5 bases, leaving 4 bases between them. Germline V CDR1 and CDR2: MDHEN, SYDVKM. As DNA, the CDR3 is TGTGCCAGCAGTTTACTCCACGAGCAGTACTTC. It codes for CASSLLHEQYF.

This chain uses TRBV19 with TRBJ1-1; 7 bases fit TRBD1. The CDR3 covers 19 residues. The V and J ends lost 1 base and 0 bases, in that order; junction bases with no gene match: 14. CDR1 is LNHDA, CDR2 SQIVND, per germline (reference sequence). The CDR3 coding sequence is TGTGCCAGTAGTATAGGACTATGGGACAGAGTGGGCATGAACACTGAAGCTTTCTTT. This codes for CASSIGLWDRVGMNTEAFF.

This clone was detected only once. The chain employs TRBV4-1 and TRBJ1-6; 8 nucleotides agree with TRBD1. V trimming: 2 bases; J trimming: 5 bases; junction bases outside the gene matches: 2. The CDR3 runs to 15 residues. CDR1 is MGHRA and CDR2 is YSYEKL in the germline V gene. CDR3 sequence reads: CASSQQDRDNSPLHF. CDR3 bases: TGCGCCAGCAGCCAACAGGACAGGGATAATTCACCCCTCCACTTT.

This clone was counted a single time. The chain couples TRBV29-1 to TRBJ1-1, with D perhaps TRBD1 (6 bases). CDR3 size: 14 residues. V lost 6 bases, J lost 1 base, and 15 bases lay in between. Germline V gene lookup returns CDR1 SQVTM and CDR2 ANQGSEA. The CDR3 nucleotides read TGCAGCGTCTTGCTAGCAGGGGCGAACACTGAAGCTTTCTTT. It translates to CSVLLAGANTEAFF.

V and J are TRBV10-3 and TRBJ2-3; 12 bases are shared with TRBD2. This CDR3 spans 17 amino acids. Germline trimming cut 5 bases from V and 2 bases from J; bases unmatched to any gene: 8. The germline V gene has CDR1 ENHRY and CDR2 SYGVKD. This CDR3 reads CAISLTSGSPNTDTQYF. For the CDR3, the DNA is TGTGCCATCAGTCTGACTAGCGGGAGCCCTAACACAGATACGCAGTATTTT.

This chain's CDR3 is CASSQGTGELFF. DNA of the CDR3: TGTGCCAGCAGCCAGGGGACCGGGGAGCTGTTTTTT. The V gene is TRBV27, the J gene TRBJ2-2; D perhaps matches TRBD1 (6 bases). V gave up 6 bases and J gave up 5 bases, with 7 bases separating them. Germline CDR1 MNHEY, CDR2 SMNVEV (reference sequence). The CDR3 has 12 amino acids.

As to this clone: Within the sample, other DNA sequences also encode this same CDR3. V and J are TRBV4-1 and TRBJ2-7; D is tentatively TRBD1 or TRBD2 (5 bases each). The CDR3 loop spans 14 amino acids. Germline lookup yields CDR1 MGHRA and CDR2 YSYEKL. V lost 0 bases and J lost 3, with 9 bases in between. The CDR3 protein is CASSQDPGSYEQYF. As DNA, the CDR3 is TGCGCCAGCAGCCAAGATCCAGGGAGCTACGAGCAGTACTTC.